This entry lists 30 T cell receptor beta chains sequenced from one sample in a study of blood T cell repertoires in COVID-19. Clones were read by immunoSEQ multiplex PCR, and TCRdb kept only the in-frame ones, dropping some. Of hundreds of thousands of clones in the sample, 85% to 90% were seen once. The material sequenced was peripheral blood. The receptors stem from a woman in her thirties with COVID-19, enrolled during active disease.

The V and J genes are TRBV3-1 (or the pseudogene TRBV3-2) and TRBJ2-7, with 7 bases matching TRBD2. Trimming removed 4 bases from V and 4 bases from J; junction bases left unmatched: 13. The germline CDR1 and CDR2 sequences are LGHDT and YNNKEL (reference sequence). There are 16 residues in the CDR3. The CDR3 region has the DNA TGTGCCAGCAGCCGCACGGGGGGAGCCAAACGGTACGAGCAGTACTTC. This encodes CASSRTGGAKRYEQYF.

This chain joins TRBV6-2 or TRBV6-3 and TRBJ2-3, with D maybe TRBD1 (6 bases). Between the trimmed V and J ends, which lost 2 bases and 4 bases, there was a span of 13 bases. This CDR3 spans 15 amino acids. CDR1 and CDR2 from the germline V gene are MNHEY and SVGEGT. The CDR3 spells CASSYIQGLADTQYF. Here the CDR3 DNA reads TGTGCCAGCAGTTACATACAGGGTCTTGCAGATACGCAGTATTTT.

DNA of the CDR3: TGTGCCAGCAGCAAAGGGCCCCGACAGGGGCCAGCTTCCTACGAGCAGTACTTC. Translation: CASSKGPRQGPASYEQYF. The chain uses TRBV21-1 and TRBJ2-7; the D segment call TRBD1 is taken from the table without a DNA check. TRBV21-1 represents a pseudogene. The CDR3 is made up of 18 amino acids.

This sequence joins TRBV18 and TRBJ1-1; 7 bases agree with TRBD1. The CDR3 runs to 13 residues. The V gene end was trimmed by 2 bases and the J gene end by 3 bases; junction bases not matched to a gene: 0. Germline assignment: CDR1 KGHSH and CDR2 LQKENI. CDR3 amino acids: CASSPGTDTEAFF. The CDR3 DNA follows: TGTGCCAGCTCACCAGGGACAGACACTGAAGCTTTCTTT.

This chain uses TRBV10-3 with TRBJ1-6; perhaps TRBD1 as D (6 bases). Deletions cut 6 bases from V and 0 bases from J, with 6 bases between. Germline V gene sequence: CDR1 ENHRY, CDR2 SYGVKD. The CDR3 length is 14 residues. The CDR3 DNA is TGTGCCATCAGGGACAGCTCCTATAATTCACCCCTCCACTTT. Protein product: CAIRDSSYNSPLHF.

This chain links TRBV6-6 with TRBJ2-2, with D unclear. This CDR3 is 15 amino acids long. With 4 bases removed from V and 2 bases from J, the gap between germline ends came to 11 bases. Germline values: CDR1 MNHNY, CDR2 SVGAGI (reference sequence). The CDR3 coding sequence is TGTGCCAGCAGTTCGAACATCTTTAACACCGGGGAGCTGTTTTTT. This encodes CASSSNIFNTGELFF.

The chain joins TRBV7-2 to TRBJ2-2, with TRBD2 matching over 8 bases. The trim removed 5 bases at V and 0 bases at J, leaving 5 bases unmatched. The germline gives CDR1 SGHTA, CDR2 FQGNSA. CDR3 length: 16 amino acids. The CDR3 nucleotides are TGTGCCAGCAGCCCTATGGGACTAGCGAACACCGGGGAGCTGTTTTTT. Protein product: CASSPMGLANTGELFF.

The gene calls are TRBV30 and TRBJ1-2; D unclear. This CDR3 is built from 13 residues. Germline assignment: CDR1 GTSNPN and CDR2 SVGIG (reference sequence). V was pared by 4 bases and J by 8 bases, with 17 bases between. CDR3 sequence (DNA): TGTGCCTGGACCTCCCTCCTTTGGAGCGGCTACACCTTC. Amino acid sequence: CAWTSLLWSGYTF.

V is TRBV18 and J is TRBJ2-3, with TRBD2 matching 8 bases. The CDR3 has 16 amino acids. Germline-derived CDR1 and CDR2 are KGHSH and LQKENI. Trimming removed 2 bases from V and 6 bases from J; junction bases left unmatched: 10. CDR3 coding DNA: TGTGCCAGCTCACCAGGGACTAGTTCCGTTTTGGATACGCAGTATTTT. Amino acid sequence: CASSPGTSSVLDTQYF.

With respect to this clone: This sample includes further DNA sequences coding for the same CDR3. The chain has TRBV7-6 and TRBJ2-2, with 10 positions matching TRBD1. The CDR3 is 16 amino acids. Germline V gene lookup returns CDR1 SGHVS and CDR2 FNYEAQ. Trimming at V came to 3 bases and at J to 3 bases, leaving 4 bases not matched to a gene. The CDR3 bases are TGTGCCAGCAGCTTGGGGACAGGGGTTTACACCGGGGAGCTGTTTTTT. Translated: CASSLGTGVYTGELFF.

The chain couples TRBV7-3 to TRBJ2-1; 11 bases are shared with TRBD1. The length of the CDR3 is 15 residues. The germline V gene encodes CDR1 SGHTA and CDR2 FQGTGA. Unmatched junction bases numbered 7, after V lost 6 bases and J lost 6 bases. CDR3 sequence: CASSKGQGVPNEQFF. DNA of the CDR3: TGTGCCAGCAGTAAGGGACAGGGGGTCCCCAATGAGCAGTTCTTC.

J is TRBJ2-3 and V is TRBV9, with 9 bases aligning to TRBD2. Germline CDR1 and CDR2: SGDLS and YYNGEE. The V and J ends lost 2 bases and 6 bases, in that order; junction bases with no gene match: 13. CDR3 length: 17 residues. The CDR3 DNA reads as TGTGCCAGCAGCGTTAGGACTAGCGCGTCGTCCGGCGATACGCAGTATTTT. It codes for CASSVRTSASSGDTQYF.

The rearrangement links TRBV6-5 to TRBJ2-7; TRBD2 might be the D (6 bases). V lost 0 bases, J lost 0 bases, and 12 bases lay in between. This CDR3 region has 16 residues. Germline CDR1 is MNHEY and CDR2 is SVGAGI. CDR3 DNA: TGTGCCAGCAGTTACTCGATACACGGGAGCTCCTACGAGCAGTACTTC. Its translation: CASSYSIHGSSYEQYF.

The V call is TRBV14, the J call TRBJ2-7; tentatively, D is TRBD1 (6 bases). Deletions cut 4 bases from V and 0 bases from J, with 13 bases between. The germline V gene has CDR1 SGHDN and CDR2 FVKESK. The CDR3 totals 15 residues. CDR3 coding DNA: TGTGCCAGCAGCCCCCTGAGGGGGAGCTCCTACGAGCAGTACTTC. It encodes CASSPLRGSSYEQYF.

This clone occurred a few times. As DNA, the CDR3 is TGTGCCAGCAGTCCCCGGACAGCGAACACTGAAGCTTTCTTT. It is translated as CASSPRTANTEAFF. V gene TRBV7-9 combines with J gene TRBJ1-1; D may be TRBD1 (6 bases). Trimming took off 6 bases at V and 1 base at J, with 12 bases between the two ends. The CDR3 runs to 14 residues. The germline gives CDR1 SEHNR, CDR2 FQNEAQ (reference sequence). Supplemented by reference TRBV7-9 and TRBJ1-1, the full variable domain reads DTGVSQNPRHKITKRGQNVTFRCDPISEHNRLYWYRQTLGQGPEFLTYFQNEAQLEKSRLLSDRFSAERPKGSFSTLEIQRTEQGDSAMYLCASSPRTANTEAFFGQGTRLTVV.

The chain links TRBV24-1 to TRBJ2-6; 8 bases are shared with TRBD1. Germline CDR1 reads KGHDR; CDR2 reads SFDVKD. Trimming took 6 bases from V and 3 from J; bases not matched to a gene: 3. The CDR3 is 15 amino acids. DNA of the CDR3: TGTGCCACCAGTCCGGACAGGGATGGGGCCAACGTCCTGACTTTC. Translation: CATSPDRDGANVLTF.

The chain couples TRBV7-8 to TRBJ1-5; the match to TRBD1 covers 10 bases. J gave up 7 bases and V 5 bases, and 20 bases lay outside the gene matches. Per germline, CDR1 SGHVS and CDR2 FQNEAQ. The CDR3 extends over 19 amino acids. CDR3 in DNA: TGTGCCAGCAGCCTGCGGATCGGGACAGGGGACATAGTAGGGCAGCCCCAGCATTTT. It translates to CASSLRIGTGDIVGQPQHF.

J is TRBJ2-7 and V is TRBV6-2 or TRBV6-3, with 8 bases matching TRBD1. Trimming cost V 2 bases and J 2 bases; bases outside gene matches: 2. Looked up from germline, CDR1 is MNHEY and CDR2 is SVGEGT. This CDR3 contains 14 residues. As DNA, the CDR3 is TGTGCCAGCAGTTACGGACAGGGCCCCTACGAGCAGTACTTC. Protein: CASSYGQGPYEQYF.

The V gene is TRBV3-1 (or the pseudogene TRBV3-2), the J gene TRBJ1-2, with a weak D call TRBD1 (6 bases). V was trimmed by 0 bases and J by 2 bases, leaving 19 bases between them. The CDR3 spans 18 residues. Germline loops: CDR1 LGHDT, CDR2 YNNKEL (reference sequence). CDR3: CASSQDPAGKQGNYGYTF. The CDR3 DNA sequence: TGTGCCAGCAGCCAAGACCCCGCCGGGAAACAGGGAAACTATGGCTACACCTTC.

Turning to this clone: Other DNA sequences in the same sample also yield this CDR3. This CDR3 is CASSRGLAGSNEQFF. DNA for the CDR3: TGTGCCAGCAGTCGCGGACTAGCGGGAAGCAATGAGCAGTTCTTC. This chain links TRBV6-5 with TRBJ2-1, with 12 bases matching TRBD2. The CDR3 consists of 15 residues. Trimming at V came to 5 bases and at J to 6 bases, leaving 5 bases not matched to a gene. Germline V gene sequence: CDR1 MNHEY, CDR2 SVGAGI.

With respect to this clone: The same CDR3 is also encoded by other DNA sequences in this sample. V is TRBV6-5 and J is TRBJ1-2, with 9 nucleotides matching TRBD1. Losses at the gene ends were 6 bases for V and 7 bases for J; bases not matched to a gene: 6. Germline V lookup: CDR1 MNHEY, CDR2 SVGAGI. The CDR3 sequence is 13 residues long. CDR3 nucleotide sequence: TGTGCCAGCAGGAGGACAGGGGAGGGTGGCTACACCTTC. It yields the protein CASRRTGEGGYTF.

In this sample, this clone turned up once. V and J are TRBV7-9 and TRBJ1-1; TRBD1 is a possible D gene (6 bases). CDR1 and CDR2 (germline): SEHNR, FQNEAQ (reference sequence). The ends were cut back, 4 bases at V and 4 bases at J, with 13 bases in the middle. The CDR3 loop spans 14 amino acids. The CDR3 spells CASSSSGTTTEAFF. The DNA of the CDR3 is TGTGCCAGCAGCTCCTCCGGGACAACCACTGAAGCTTTCTTT.

The gene calls are TRBV28 and TRBJ2-1; TRBD2 aligns across 9 bases. Germline V gene data show CDR1 as MDHEN and CDR2 as SYDVKM. Unmatched junction bases numbered 1, after V lost 4 bases and J lost 6 bases. The CDR3 runs 13 residues. CDR3: CASSSGLANEQFF. The CDR3 nucleotides are TGTGCCAGCAGTTCGGGACTAGCCAATGAGCAGTTCTTC.

V is TRBV3-1 (or the pseudogene TRBV3-2) and J is TRBJ2-7, with D possibly being TRBD2 (6 bases). CDR1 and CDR2 from the germline V gene are LGHDT and YNNKEL (reference sequence). The CDR3 contains 13 residues. The V and J ends lost 0 bases and 7 bases respectively, with 10 bases between them. In nucleotides, the CDR3 is TGTGCCAGCAGCCAAGACTTTGGGGGGGAGCAGTACTTC. This translates into CASSQDFGGEQYF.

This clone was seen a handful of times. The chain couples TRBV30 to TRBJ2-6; 7 bases are a match to TRBD1. The germline V gene encodes CDR1 GTSNPN and CDR2 SVGIG (reference sequence). The J segment lost 5 bases and the V segment lost 7 bases, leaving 8 bases of the junction unmatched. The CDR3 sequence is 14 residues long. CDR3 amino acids: CAFKGAARANVLTF. CDR3 bases: TGTGCCTTCAAGGGGGCTGCAAGGGCCAACGTCCTGACTTTC.

The V and J genes are TRBV28 and TRBJ2-1; 7 bases are a match to TRBD1. V lost 4 bases and J lost 4; bases outside the gene matches: 13. The CDR3 extends over 17 amino acids. Germline V lookup: CDR1 MDHEN, CDR2 SYDVKM. The CDR3 loop reads CASSSGLGQPTYNEQFF. The CDR3 DNA reads TGTGCCAGCAGTTCCGGCCTGGGACAGCCAACATACAATGAGCAGTTCTTC.

V is TRBV28 and J is TRBJ2-5; 7 nucleotides line up with TRBD2. V was clipped by 4 bases and J by 5 bases; unmatched bases: 16. CDR1 is MDHEN, CDR2 SYDVKM, per germline. The CDR3 contains 17 residues. CDR3: CASSSAAGSDTHETQYF. As DNA, the CDR3 is TGTGCCAGCAGTTCAGCAGCGGGATCCGACACCCATGAGACCCAGTACTTC.

This chain uses TRBV11-2 with TRBJ2-7; 8 bases match TRBD1. Germline values: CDR1 SGHAT, CDR2 FQNNGV. The CDR3 spans 15 residues. The V and J ends lost 4 bases and 0 bases, in that order; junction bases with no gene match: 5. CDR3 nucleotide sequence: TGTGCCAGCAGCTCTTACAGGGGGAGCTCCTACGAGCAGTACTTC. This sequence encodes CASSSYRGSSYEQYF. The complete variable domain, with remaining parts taken from reference TRBV11-2 and TRBJ2-7, reads EAGVAQSPRYKIIEKRQSVAFWCNPISGHATLYWYQQILGQGPKLLIQFQNNGVVDDSQLPKDRFSAERLKGVDSTLKIQPAKLEDSAVYLCASSSYRGSSYEQYFGPGTRLTVT.

The genes are TRBV18 and TRBJ2-1; TRBD1 matches at 9 bases. This CDR3 contains 13 residues. Germline V gene lookup returns CDR1 KGHSH and CDR2 LQKENI. V lost 3 bases and J lost 8; bases outside the gene matches: 2. CDR3 nucleotide sequence: TGTGCCAGCTCACCGGGACAGGGAGATGAGCAGTTCTTC. Its protein is CASSPGQGDEQFF.

V gene TRBV6-5 combines with J gene TRBJ1-1; D remains ambiguous. The germline V gene encodes CDR1 MNHEY and CDR2 SVGAGI. The V and J ends lost 6 bases and 1 base respectively, with 15 bases between them. The CDR3 runs to 15 residues. This chain's CDR3 is CASRGGVAENTEAFF. CDR3 coding DNA: TGTGCCAGCAGGGGCGGGGTAGCTGAGAACACTGAAGCTTTCTTT.